This T cell receptor beta chain stems from a study of T-cell reconstitution after alpha-beta-depleted transplantation in children. V was pared by 5 bases and J by 4 bases, with 15 bases between. Per the germline V gene, CDR1 is DFQATT and CDR2 is SNEGSKA (reference sequence). The CDR3 extends over 14 amino acids. The library targeted TCRbeta and was prepared with unique molecular identifiers. TCRdb used MiXCR to reprocess the PCR reads, holding one entry per CDR3 protein. The sample shows some 600,000 distinct CDR3 sequences, 16% of them seen only once. This clonotype has ten or more counts. The receptor comes from a human donor who donated a stem cell graft to a child with acute myeloid leukemia. The V call is TRBV20-1, the J call TRBJ2-1; unclear D gene. Material: PBMCs from the stem cell graft donor, obtained from the stem cell graft. The CDR3 sequence is CSAHGPDLYNEQFF. CDR3 DNA sequence: TGCAGTGCTCACGGACCCGACCTTTACAATGAGCAGTTCTTC.